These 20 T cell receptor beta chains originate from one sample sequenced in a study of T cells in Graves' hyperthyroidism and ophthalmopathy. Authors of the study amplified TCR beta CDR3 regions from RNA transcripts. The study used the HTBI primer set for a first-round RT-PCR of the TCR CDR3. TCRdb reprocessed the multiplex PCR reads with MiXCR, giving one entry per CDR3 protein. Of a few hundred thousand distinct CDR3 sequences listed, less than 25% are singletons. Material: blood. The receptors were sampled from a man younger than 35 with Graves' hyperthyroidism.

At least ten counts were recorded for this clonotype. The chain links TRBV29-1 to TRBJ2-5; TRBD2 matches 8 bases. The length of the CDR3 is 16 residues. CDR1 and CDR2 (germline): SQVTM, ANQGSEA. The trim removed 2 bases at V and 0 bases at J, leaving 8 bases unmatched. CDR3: CSVEPGGGSYQETQYF. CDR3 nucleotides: TGCAGCGTTGAACCGGGGGGGGGATCGTACCAAGAGACCCAGTACTTC.

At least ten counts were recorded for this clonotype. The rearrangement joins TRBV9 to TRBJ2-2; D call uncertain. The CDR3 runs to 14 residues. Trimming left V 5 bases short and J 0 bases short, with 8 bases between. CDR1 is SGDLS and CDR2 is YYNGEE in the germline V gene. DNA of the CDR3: TGTGCCAGCAGACCCCGGACGAACACCGGGGAGCTGTTTTTT. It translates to CASRPRTNTGELFF. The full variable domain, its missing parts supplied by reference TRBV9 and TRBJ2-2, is DSGVTQTPKHLITATGQRVTLRCSPRSGDLSVYWYQQSLDQGLQFLIQYYNGEERAKGNILERFSAQQFPDLHSELNLSSLELGDSALYFCASRPRTNTGELFFGEGSRLTVL.

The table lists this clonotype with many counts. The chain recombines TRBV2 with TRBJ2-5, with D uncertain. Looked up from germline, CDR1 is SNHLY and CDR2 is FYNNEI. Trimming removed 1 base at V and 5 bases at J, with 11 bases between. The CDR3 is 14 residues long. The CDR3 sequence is CASSEGSGLETQYF. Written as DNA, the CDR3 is TGTGCCAGCAGTGAAGGCTCGGGTTTGGAGACCCAGTACTTC.

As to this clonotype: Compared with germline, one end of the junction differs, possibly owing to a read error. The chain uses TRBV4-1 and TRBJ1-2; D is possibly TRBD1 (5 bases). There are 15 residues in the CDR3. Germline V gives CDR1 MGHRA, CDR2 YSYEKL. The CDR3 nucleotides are TGCGCCAGCATCCAAGATCCAGCCGGGGGCTATGGCTACACCTTC. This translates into CASIQDPAGGYGYTF.

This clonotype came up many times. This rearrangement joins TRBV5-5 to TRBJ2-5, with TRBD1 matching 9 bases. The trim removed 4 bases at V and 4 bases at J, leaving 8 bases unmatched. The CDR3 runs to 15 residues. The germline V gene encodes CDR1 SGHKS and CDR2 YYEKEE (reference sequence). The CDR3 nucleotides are TGTGCCAGCAGCGATCCGGGACAGGGACGAGAGACCCAGTACTTC. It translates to CASSDPGQGRETQYF.

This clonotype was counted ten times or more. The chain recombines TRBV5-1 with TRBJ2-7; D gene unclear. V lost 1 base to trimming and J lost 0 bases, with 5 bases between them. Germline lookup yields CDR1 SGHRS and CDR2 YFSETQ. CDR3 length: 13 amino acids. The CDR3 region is CASSLYPSYEQYF. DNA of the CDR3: TGCGCCAGCAGCTTGTACCCCTCCTACGAGCAGTACTTC.

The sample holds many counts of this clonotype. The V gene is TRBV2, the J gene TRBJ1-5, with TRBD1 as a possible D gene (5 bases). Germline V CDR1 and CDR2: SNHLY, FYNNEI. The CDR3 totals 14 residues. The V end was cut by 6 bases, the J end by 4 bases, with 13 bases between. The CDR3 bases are TGTGCCAGCAGGGCAGACAGATATAATCAGCCCCAGCATTTT. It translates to CASRADRYNQPQHF.

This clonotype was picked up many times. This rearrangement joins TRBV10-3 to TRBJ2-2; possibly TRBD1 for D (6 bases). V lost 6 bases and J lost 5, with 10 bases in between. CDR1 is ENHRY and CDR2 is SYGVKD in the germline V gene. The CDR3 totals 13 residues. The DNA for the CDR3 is TGTGCCATCAGCACAGGGATAACCGGGGAGCTGTTTTTT. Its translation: CAISTGITGELFF.

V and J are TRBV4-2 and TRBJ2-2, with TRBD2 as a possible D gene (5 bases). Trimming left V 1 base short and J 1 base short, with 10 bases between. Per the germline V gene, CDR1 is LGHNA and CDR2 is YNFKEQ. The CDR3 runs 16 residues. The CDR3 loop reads CASSQAAGVNTGELFF. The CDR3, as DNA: TGTGCCAGCAGCCAAGCGGCGGGCGTGAACACCGGGGAGCTGTTTTTT.

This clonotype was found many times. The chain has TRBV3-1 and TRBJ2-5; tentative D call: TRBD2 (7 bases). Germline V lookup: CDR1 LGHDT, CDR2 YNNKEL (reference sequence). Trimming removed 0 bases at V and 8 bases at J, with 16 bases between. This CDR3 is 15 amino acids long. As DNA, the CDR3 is TGTGCCAGCAGCCAAGATGGAGGGGGGGCACAAACCCAGTACTTC. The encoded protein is CASSQDGGGAQTQYF.

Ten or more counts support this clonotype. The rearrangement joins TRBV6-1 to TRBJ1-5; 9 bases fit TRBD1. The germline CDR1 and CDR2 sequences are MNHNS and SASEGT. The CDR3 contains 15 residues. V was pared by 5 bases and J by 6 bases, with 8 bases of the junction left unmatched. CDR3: CASSRGTGSRQPQHF. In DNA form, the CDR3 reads TGTGCCAGCAGTCGCGGGACAGGGTCTCGTCAGCCCCAGCATTTT.

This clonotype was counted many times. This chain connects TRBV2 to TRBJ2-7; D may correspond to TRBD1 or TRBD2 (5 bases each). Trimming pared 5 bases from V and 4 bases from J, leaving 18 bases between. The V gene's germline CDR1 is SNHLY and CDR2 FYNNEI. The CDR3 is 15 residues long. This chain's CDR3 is CASSLLGTVGYEQYF. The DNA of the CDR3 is TGTGCCAGCAGTTTACTAGGGACGGTAGGTTACGAGCAGTACTTC.

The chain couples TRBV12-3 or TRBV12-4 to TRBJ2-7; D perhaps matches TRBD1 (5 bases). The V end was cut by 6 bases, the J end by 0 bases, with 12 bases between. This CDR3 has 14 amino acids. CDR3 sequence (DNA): TGTGCCAGCAGGATCTGGGGCAGCTCCTACGAGCAGTACTTC. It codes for CASRIWGSSYEQYF.

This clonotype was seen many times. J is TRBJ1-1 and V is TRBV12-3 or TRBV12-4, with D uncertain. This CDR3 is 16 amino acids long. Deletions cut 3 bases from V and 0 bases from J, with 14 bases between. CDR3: CASSFVPEKVNTEAFF. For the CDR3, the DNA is TGTGCCAGCAGTTTCGTCCCAGAGAAGGTGAACACTGAAGCTTTCTTT.

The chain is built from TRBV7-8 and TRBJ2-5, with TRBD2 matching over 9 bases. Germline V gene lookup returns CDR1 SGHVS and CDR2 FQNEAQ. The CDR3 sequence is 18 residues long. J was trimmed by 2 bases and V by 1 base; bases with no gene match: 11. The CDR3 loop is CASSLGASGAPGQETQYF. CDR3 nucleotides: TGTGCCAGCAGCTTAGGGGCTAGCGGGGCCCCGGGGCAAGAGACCCAGTACTTC.

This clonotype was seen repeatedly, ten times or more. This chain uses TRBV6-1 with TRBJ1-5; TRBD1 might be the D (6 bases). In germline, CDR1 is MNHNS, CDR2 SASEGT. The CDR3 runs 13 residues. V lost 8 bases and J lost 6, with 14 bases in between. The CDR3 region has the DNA TGTGCCAGCGCAAAGGGGGTTCGTCAGCCCCAGCATTTT. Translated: CASAKGVRQPQHF.

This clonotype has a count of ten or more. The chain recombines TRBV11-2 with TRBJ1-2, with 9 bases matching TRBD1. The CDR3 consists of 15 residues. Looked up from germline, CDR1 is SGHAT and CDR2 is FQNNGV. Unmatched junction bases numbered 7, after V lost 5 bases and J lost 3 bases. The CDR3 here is CASSPDRGLHYGYTF. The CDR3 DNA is TGTGCCAGCAGCCCGGACAGGGGCCTACACTATGGCTACACCTTC.

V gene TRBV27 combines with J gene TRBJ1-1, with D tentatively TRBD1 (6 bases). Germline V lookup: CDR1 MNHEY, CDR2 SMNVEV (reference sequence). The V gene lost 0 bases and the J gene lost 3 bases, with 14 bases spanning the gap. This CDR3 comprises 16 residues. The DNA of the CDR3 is TGTGCCAGCAGTTTATCAGCTGGGGGCCAGGACACTGAAGCTTTCTTT. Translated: CASSLSAGGQDTEAFF.

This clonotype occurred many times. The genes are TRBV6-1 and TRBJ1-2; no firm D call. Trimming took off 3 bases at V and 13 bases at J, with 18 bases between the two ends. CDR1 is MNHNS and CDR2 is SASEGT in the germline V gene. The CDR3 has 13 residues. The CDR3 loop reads CASSDVSPLAFTF. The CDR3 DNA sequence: TGTGCCAGCAGTGACGTGTCACCGTTGGCTTTCACCTTC.

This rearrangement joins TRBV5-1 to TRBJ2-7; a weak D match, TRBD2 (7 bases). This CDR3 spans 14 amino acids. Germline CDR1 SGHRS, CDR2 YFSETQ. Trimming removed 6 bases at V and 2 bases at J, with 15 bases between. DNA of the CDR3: TGCGCCAGCAACCAAAGAGGGGGGGCCTACGAGCAGTACTTC. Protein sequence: CASNQRGGAYEQYF.